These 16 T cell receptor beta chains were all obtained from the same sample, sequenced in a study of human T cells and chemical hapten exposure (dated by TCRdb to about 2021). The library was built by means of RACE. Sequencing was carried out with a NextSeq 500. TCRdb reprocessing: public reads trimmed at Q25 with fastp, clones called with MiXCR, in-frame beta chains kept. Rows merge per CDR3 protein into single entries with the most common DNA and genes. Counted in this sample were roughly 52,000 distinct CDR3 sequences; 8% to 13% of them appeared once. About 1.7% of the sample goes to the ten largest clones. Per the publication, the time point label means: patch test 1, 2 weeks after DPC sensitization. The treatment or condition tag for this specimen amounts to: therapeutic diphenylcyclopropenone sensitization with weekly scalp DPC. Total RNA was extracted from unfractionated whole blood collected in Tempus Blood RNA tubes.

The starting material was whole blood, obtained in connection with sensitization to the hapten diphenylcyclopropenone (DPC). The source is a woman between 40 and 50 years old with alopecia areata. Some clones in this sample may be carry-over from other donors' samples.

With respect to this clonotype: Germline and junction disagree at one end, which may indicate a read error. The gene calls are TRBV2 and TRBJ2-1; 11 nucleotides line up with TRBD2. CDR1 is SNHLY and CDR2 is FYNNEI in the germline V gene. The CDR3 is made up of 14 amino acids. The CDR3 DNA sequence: TGTGCCAGCATGTCCACTAGCGGGAGCAATGGGCAGTTCTTC. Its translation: CASMSTSGSNGQFF.

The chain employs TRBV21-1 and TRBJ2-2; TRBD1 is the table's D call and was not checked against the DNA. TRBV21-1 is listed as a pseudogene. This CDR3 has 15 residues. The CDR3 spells CASTTLGPNTGELFF. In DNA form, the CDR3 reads TGTGCCAGCACCACGTTGGGACCGAACACCGGGGAGCTGTTTTTT.

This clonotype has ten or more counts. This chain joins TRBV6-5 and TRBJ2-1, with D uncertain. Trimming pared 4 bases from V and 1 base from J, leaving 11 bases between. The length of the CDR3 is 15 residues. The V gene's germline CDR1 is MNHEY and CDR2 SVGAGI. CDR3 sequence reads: CASSWSLASYNEQFF. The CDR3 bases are TGTGCCAGCAGTTGGTCCCTCGCGTCCTACAATGAGCAGTTCTTC.

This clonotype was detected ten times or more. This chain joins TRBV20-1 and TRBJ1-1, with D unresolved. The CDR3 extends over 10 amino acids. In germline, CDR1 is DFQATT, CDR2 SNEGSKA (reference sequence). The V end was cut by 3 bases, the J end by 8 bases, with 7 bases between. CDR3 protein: CSARREEAFF. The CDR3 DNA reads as TGCAGTGCTAGGAGGGAAGAAGCTTTCTTT.

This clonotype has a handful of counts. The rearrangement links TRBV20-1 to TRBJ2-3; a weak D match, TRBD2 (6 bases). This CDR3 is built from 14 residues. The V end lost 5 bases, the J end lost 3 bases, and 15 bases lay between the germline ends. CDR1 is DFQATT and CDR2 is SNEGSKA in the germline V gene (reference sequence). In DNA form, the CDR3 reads TGCAGTGCTGGGGAGGATATGGGGACAGATACGCAGTATTTT. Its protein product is CSAGEDMGTDTQYF.

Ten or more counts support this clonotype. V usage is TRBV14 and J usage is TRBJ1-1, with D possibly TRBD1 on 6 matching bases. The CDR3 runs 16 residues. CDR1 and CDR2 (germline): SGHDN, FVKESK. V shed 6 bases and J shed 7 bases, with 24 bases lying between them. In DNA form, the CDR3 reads TGTGCCAGCAGTGAAACAGGGAACCCGGGCCAGGGTGAAGCTTTCTTT. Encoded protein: CASSETGNPGQGEAFF.

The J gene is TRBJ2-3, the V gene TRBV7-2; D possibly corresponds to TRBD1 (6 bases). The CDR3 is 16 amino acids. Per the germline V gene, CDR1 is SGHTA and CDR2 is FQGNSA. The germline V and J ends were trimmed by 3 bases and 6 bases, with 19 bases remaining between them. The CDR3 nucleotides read TGTGCCAGCAGCTTGGTCCTGCCAGGGGTCCCCGATACGCAGTATTTT. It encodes CASSLVLPGVPDTQYF.

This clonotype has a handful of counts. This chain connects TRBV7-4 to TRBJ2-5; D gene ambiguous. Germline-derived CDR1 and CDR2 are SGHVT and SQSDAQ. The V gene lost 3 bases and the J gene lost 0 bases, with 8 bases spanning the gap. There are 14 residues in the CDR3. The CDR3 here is CASSFPLNQETQYF. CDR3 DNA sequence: TGTGCCAGCAGCTTCCCACTTAACCAAGAGACCCAGTACTTC.

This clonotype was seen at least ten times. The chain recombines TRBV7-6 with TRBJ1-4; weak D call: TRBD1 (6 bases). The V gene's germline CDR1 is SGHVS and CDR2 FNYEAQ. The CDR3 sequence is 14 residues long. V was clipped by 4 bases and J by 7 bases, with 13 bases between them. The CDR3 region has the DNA TGTGCCAGCAGCTCCAGGGGTAGAGGTGAAAAACTGTTTTTT. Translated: CASSSRGRGEKLFF.

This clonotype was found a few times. The CDR3 here is CASSPVGGLSPLHF. The CDR3 DNA is TGTGCCAGCTCACCCGTTGGCGGGCTCTCACCCCTCCACTTT. The chain recombines TRBV18 with TRBJ1-6; D not resolved. Trimming took 3 bases from V and 10 from J, leaving 13 bases between them. Germline CDR1 KGHSH, CDR2 LQKENI. The length of the CDR3 is 14 residues. Together with reference TRBV18 and TRBJ1-6, the CDR3 gives the full variable domain: NAGVMQNPRHLVRRRGQEARLRCSPMKGHSHVYWYRQLPEEGLKFMVYLQKENIIDESGMPKERFSAEFPKEGPSILRIQQVVRGDSAAYFCASSPVGGLSPLHFGNGTRLTVT.

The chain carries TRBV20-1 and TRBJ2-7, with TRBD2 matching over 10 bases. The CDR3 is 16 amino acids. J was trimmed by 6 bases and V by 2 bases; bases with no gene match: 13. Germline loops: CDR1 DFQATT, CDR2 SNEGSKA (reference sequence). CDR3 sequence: CSARHPAGGPVREQYF. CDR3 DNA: TGCAGTGCTAGACACCCAGCGGGAGGGCCAGTGCGCGAGCAGTACTTC.

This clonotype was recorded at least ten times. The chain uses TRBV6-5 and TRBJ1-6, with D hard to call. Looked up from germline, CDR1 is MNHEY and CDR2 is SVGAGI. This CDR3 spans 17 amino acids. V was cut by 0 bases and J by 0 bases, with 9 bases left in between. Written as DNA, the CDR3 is TGTGCCAGCAGTTACTCTAGCCCAAGCTCCTATAATTCACCCCTCCACTTT. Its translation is CASSYSSPSSYNSPLHF.

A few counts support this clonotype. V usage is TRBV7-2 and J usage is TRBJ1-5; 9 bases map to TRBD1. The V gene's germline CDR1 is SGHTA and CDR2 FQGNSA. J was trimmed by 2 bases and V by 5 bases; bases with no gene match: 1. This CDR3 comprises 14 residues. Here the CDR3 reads CASSRTGGNQPQHF. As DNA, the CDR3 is TGTGCCAGCAGCAGGACAGGGGGCAATCAGCCCCAGCATTTT.

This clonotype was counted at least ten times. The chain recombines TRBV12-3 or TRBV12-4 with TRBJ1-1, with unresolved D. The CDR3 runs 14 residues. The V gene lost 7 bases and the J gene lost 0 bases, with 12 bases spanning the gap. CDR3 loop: CASNLGSMNTEAFF. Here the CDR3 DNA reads TGTGCCAGCAACCTGGGATCGATGAACACTGAAGCTTTCTTT.

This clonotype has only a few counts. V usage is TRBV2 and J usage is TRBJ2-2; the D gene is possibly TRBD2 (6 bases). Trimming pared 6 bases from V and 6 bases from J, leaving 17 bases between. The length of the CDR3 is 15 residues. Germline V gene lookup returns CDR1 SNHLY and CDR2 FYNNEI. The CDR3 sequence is CASRVGDLGAGELFF. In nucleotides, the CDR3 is TGTGCCAGCAGAGTCGGGGACTTGGGGGCCGGGGAGCTGTTTTTT.

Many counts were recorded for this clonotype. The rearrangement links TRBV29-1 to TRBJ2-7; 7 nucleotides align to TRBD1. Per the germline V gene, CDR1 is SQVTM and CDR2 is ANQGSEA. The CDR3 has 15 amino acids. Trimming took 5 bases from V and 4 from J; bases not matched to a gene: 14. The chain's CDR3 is CSVLGLPGGRYEQYF. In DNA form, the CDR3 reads TGCAGCGTTTTGGGGCTCCCAGGGGGTAGGTACGAGCAGTACTTC.